Listed here is a single TCR beta chain. Its target is not known. The CDR3 is made up of 14 amino acids. Trimming removed 2 bases from V and 10 bases from J, with 14 bases in between. CDR1 MNHNS and CDR2 SASEGT come from the germline V gene. A universal primer binding site was introduced by template switching. The final cDNA contained unique molecular identifiers. TCRdb ran MiXCR on the 5' RACE reads and lists one entry per CDR3 protein. This repertoire shows roughly 470,000 distinct CDR3 sequences, about 13% found once; its top ten account for 0.98%. This sample was included in a study of identical twins. Findings and limits, study-wide: Those out-of-frame alpha sequences shared by twins showed an excess of low generation probability. High-abundance cord blood beta clonotypes had fewer insertions; memory repertoires showed none.

No donor was unhealthy or non-Caucasian. This sample also appeared in a second study, on yellow fever vaccine responses in identical twins.

This chain connects TRBV6-1 to TRBJ1-4; no firm D call. Source material: CD4+ T cells sorted from blood. This sequence originates from a woman aged 18-30 years in good health. CDR3 residues: CASSERRDIGKLFF. The CDR3 coding sequence is TGTGCCAGCAGTGAAAGACGAGACATCGGAAAACTGTTTTTT.